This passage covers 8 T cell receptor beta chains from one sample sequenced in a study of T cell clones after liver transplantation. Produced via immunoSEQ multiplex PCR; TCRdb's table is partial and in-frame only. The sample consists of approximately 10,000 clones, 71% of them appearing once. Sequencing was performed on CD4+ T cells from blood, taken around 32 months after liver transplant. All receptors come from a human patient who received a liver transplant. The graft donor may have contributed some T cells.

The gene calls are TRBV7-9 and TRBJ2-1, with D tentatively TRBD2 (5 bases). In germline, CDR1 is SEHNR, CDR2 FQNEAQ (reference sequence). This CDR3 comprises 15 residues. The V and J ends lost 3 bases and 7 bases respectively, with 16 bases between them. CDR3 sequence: CASSFTGVRENEQFF. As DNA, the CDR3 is TGTGCCAGCAGCTTTACGGGCGTGAGGGAGAATGAGCAGTTCTTC.

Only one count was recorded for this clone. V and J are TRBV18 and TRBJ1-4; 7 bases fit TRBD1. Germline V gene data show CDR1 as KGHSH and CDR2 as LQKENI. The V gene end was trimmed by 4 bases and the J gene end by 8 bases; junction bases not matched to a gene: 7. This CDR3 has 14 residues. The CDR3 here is CASSLTGFEEKLFF. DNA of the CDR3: TGTGCCAGCTCACTGACAGGGTTTGAGGAAAAACTGTTTTTT.

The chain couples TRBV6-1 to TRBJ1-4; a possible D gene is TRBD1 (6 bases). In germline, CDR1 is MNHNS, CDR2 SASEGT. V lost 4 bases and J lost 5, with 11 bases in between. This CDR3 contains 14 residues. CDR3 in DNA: TGTGCCAGCAGTGCAGGGGACCCGAATGAAAAACTGTTTTTT. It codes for CASSAGDPNEKLFF.

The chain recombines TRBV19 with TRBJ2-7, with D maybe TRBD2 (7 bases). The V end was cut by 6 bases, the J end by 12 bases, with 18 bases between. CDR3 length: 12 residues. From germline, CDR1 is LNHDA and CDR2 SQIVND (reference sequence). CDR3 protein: CASSNFTGGMYF. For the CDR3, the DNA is TGTGCCAGTAGCAATTTCACGGGGGGCATGTACTTC.

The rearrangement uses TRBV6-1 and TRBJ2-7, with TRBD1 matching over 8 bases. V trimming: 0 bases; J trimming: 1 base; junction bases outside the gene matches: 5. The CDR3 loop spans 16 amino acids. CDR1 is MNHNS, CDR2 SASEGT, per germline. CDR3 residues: CASSEASGQGSYEQYF. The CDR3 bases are TGTGCCAGCAGTGAAGCGTCCGGACAGGGTTCCTACGAGCAGTACTTC.

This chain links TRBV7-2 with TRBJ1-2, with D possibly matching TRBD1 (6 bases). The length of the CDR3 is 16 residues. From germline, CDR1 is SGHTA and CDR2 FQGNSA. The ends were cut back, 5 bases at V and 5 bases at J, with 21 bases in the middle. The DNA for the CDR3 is TGTGCCAGCAGCCCACAGCTCCCGACAGGATTGTATGGCTACACCTTC. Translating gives CASSPQLPTGLYGYTF. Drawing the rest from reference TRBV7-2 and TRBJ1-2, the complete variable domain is GAGVSQSPSNKVTEKGKDVELRCDPISGHTALYWYRQSLGQGLEFLIYFQGNSAPDKSGLPSDRFSAERTGGSVSTLTIQRTQQEDSAVYLCASSPQLPTGLYGYTFGSGTRLTVV.

CDR3 loop: CASKPGGSYNEQFF. CDR3 sequence (DNA): TGTGCCAGTAAACCAGGGGGATCCTACAATGAGCAGTTCTTC. The chain employs TRBV19 and TRBJ2-1; TRBD1 agrees at 7 bases. Losses at the gene ends were 7 bases for V and 1 base for J; bases not matched to a gene: 4. Germline V lookup: CDR1 LNHDA, CDR2 SQIVND (reference sequence). This CDR3 region has 14 residues.

In DNA form, the CDR3 reads TGTGCCAGCAGCTTATCGGTTGTGAACACTGAAGCTTTCTTT. Protein: CASSLSVVNTEAFF. The chain links TRBV11-2 to TRBJ1-1; D is ambiguous. The CDR3 sequence is 14 residues long. Germline V gene data show CDR1 as SGHAT and CDR2 as FQNNGV. V was shortened by 2 bases and J by 0 bases, with 7 bases between the two germline ends.